The clone carrying this T cell receptor (beta chain) turned up a few times. It was via CD45RO/CCR7/CD25/CD127/CD95/CD27 that CD4+ naive, central memory, regulatory and stem cell-like memory cells were sorted. Expressed TCRB transcripts were sequenced, since all the RNA that had been isolated was reverse transcribed. Assay used: immunoSEQ multiplex PCR; TCRdb lists only in-frame clones, some missing. The table shows some 360,000 clones, with about 20% occurring only once. The source of the sample is a study of beta chain features in type 1 diabetes. The CDR3 sequence is 14 residues long. CDR1 and CDR2 from the germline V gene are MNHNY and SVGAGI (reference sequence). The trim removed 9 bases at V and 7 bases at J, leaving 13 bases unmatched.

V and J are TRBV6-6 and TRBJ2-7, with 9 bases identical to TRBD1. Sequencing used naive CD4+ T cells from blood. The receptor comes from a woman younger than 30 in good health. The DNA of the CDR3 is TGTGCCAGTTGCCCCGGGGACAGGGTTGGTGAGCAGTACTTC. This encodes CASCPGDRVGEQYF.